Ten or more counts support the clone carrying this T cell receptor (beta chain). The antigen remains unidentified. Germline V gene lookup returns CDR1 SGHTA and CDR2 FQGNSA. V lost 4 bases to trimming and J lost 2 bases; unmatched junction nucleotides: 8. There are 16 residues in the CDR3. The data were obtained in a study of T cell repertoires in cytomegalovirus infection. In the study overall: Carrying CMV and the relevant HLA type showed in public TCR beta signatures. Findings and caveats of the study: Based on cumulative public TCR beta family frequency, carriers of CMV plus the relevant HLA were identified. Predominance within the ex vivo response was attributable to HLA-C-restricted CMV-specific TCR beta clonotypes.

In TCRdb, the reads were re-called with MiXCR into one record per CDR3 protein. The table includes around 550,000 distinct CDR3 sequences, 26% detected once. The receptor was isolated from a human donor in good health (CMV status not recorded). Some clones in this sample may be carry-over from other donors' samples. Sequenced: PBMCs. The chain employs TRBV7-2 and TRBJ2-1, with TRBD1 identical over 7 bases. This CDR3 reads CASSYLKGGPYNEQFF. The CDR3 DNA reads as TGTGCCAGCAGCTACCTTAAAGGGGGCCCCTACAATGAGCAGTTCTTC.